Here is one TCR beta chain with its context. Its antigen is still unknown. The data were taken from a study of T cells in Graves' hyperthyroidism and ophthalmopathy. Germline CDR1 and CDR2: SEHNR and FQNEAQ (reference sequence). The CDR3 runs to 13 residues. V gave up 5 bases and J gave up 4 bases, with 11 bases separating them. Overall study results and limits: Model output signaled ophthalmopathy a median around 6.9 months ahead of onset.

TCR beta CDR3 regions were amplified from RNA. Researchers ran a first-round RT-PCR on the TCR CDR3 using the HTBI primer set. In TCRdb, the multiplex PCR reads were re-called with MiXCR into one record per CDR3 protein. The sample shows a few hundred thousand distinct CDR3 sequences, around 16% of them seen only once. Lactation, pregnancy, other autoimmune disease or uncontrolled infection excluded patients. Sample: blood. The sequence came from a woman in her fifties or sixties with Graves' hyperthyroidism. The J gene is TRBJ1-1, the V gene TRBV7-9; D call uncertain. The CDR3, as DNA: TGTGCCAGCAGCCTGGGTAGTGTCACTGAAGCTTTCTTT. It yields the protein CASSLGSVTEAFF. The full variable domain, in which reference TRBV7-9 and TRBJ1-1 provide the parts outside the CDR3, is DTGVSQNPRHKITKRGQNVTFRCDPISEHNRLYWYRQTLGQGPEFLTYFQNEAQLEKSRLLSDRFSAERPKGSFSTLEIQRTEQGDSAMYLCASSLGSVTEAFFGQGTRLTVV.